The 19 T cell receptor beta chains in this list originate from one sample, sequenced in a study of blood T cell repertoires in COVID-19. The method was immunoSEQ multiplex PCR; TCRdb's version includes in-frame clones alone and lacks a portion of them. The repertoire has about 96,000 clones, around 85% of them found once; the top ten carry 15% to 20%. Sequences were obtained from peripheral blood. Receptors were obtained from a woman aged 55-70 years with acute or convalescent COVID-19.

The V gene is TRBV3-1 (or the pseudogene TRBV3-2), the J gene TRBJ2-3, with 12 nucleotides matching TRBD2. CDR1 is LGHDT and CDR2 is YNNKEL in the germline V gene (reference sequence). This CDR3 spans 13 amino acids. Trimming at V came to 10 bases and at J to 7 bases, leaving 6 bases not matched to a gene. In DNA form, the CDR3 reads TGTGCCACCCGACTAGCGGGAGAAAATACGCAGTATTTT. It yields the protein CATRLAGENTQYF.

J is TRBJ1-2 and V is TRBV7-2; 7 positions agree with TRBD1. With V trimmed by 3 bases and J by 1 base, 8 bases remained unmatched. This CDR3 region has 16 residues. CDR1 is SGHTA and CDR2 is FQGNSA in the germline V gene. The CDR3 DNA follows: TGTGCCAGCAGCTTCGATGGGACAGACATTAACTATGGCTACACCTTC. Translated: CASSFDGTDINYGYTF.

This clone has only one observation. The gene calls are TRBV2 and TRBJ1-3; the D gene is possibly TRBD1 (5 bases). With 2 bases removed from V and 3 bases from J, the gap between germline ends came to 8 bases. The CDR3 is 14 residues long. Looked up from germline, CDR1 is SNHLY and CDR2 is FYNNEI. CDR3 amino acids: CASSEQGDGNTIYF. For the CDR3, the DNA is TGTGCCAGCAGTGAACAGGGTGATGGAAACACCATATATTTT.

This chain links TRBV11-2 with TRBJ2-1; 11 bases line up with TRBD2. Germline V gene sequence: CDR1 SGHAT, CDR2 FQNNGV. This CDR3 spans 13 amino acids. The trim removed 3 bases at V and 13 bases at J, leaving 5 bases unmatched. CDR3 sequence: CASSFSSGGFQFF. CDR3 in DNA: TGTGCCAGCAGCTTTTCTAGCGGGGGGTTCCAGTTCTTC. The variable domain in full, with the rest retrieved from reference TRBV11-2 and TRBJ2-1, is EAGVAQSPRYKIIEKRQSVAFWCNPISGHATLYWYQQILGQGPKLLIQFQNNGVVDDSQLPKDRFSAERLKGVDSTLKIQPAKLEDSAVYLCASSFSSGGFQFFGPGTRLTVL.

This clone was observed a handful of times. The chain uses TRBV7-9 and TRBJ1-3; 7 nucleotides line up with TRBD1. There are 15 residues in the CDR3. V gave up 5 bases and J gave up 2 bases; unmatched junction bases: 6. The germline V gene encodes CDR1 SEHNR and CDR2 FQNEAQ (reference sequence). In nucleotides, the CDR3 is TGTGCCAGCAGCGGAGACAGGGTGGCTGGAAACACCATATATTTT. Its protein is CASSGDRVAGNTIYF. Variable domain in full (rest from reference TRBV7-9 and TRBJ1-3): DTGVSQNPRHKITKRGQNVTFRCDPISEHNRLYWYRQTLGQGPEFLTYFQNEAQLEKSRLLSDRFSAERPKGSFSTLEIQRTEQGDSAMYLCASSGDRVAGNTIYFGEGSWLTVV.

This rearrangement joins TRBV7-2 to TRBJ1-4; D is unresolved. Trimming removed 5 bases from V and 6 bases from J, with 13 bases in between. Germline CDR1 SGHTA, CDR2 FQGNSA. CDR3 length: 14 residues. The CDR3 bases are TGTGCCAGCAGCCCCGGAGGGCTTGATGAAAAACTGTTTTTT. Translation gives CASSPGGLDEKLFF. Using reference TRBV7-2 and TRBJ1-4 for the parts outside the CDR3, the full variable domain is GAGVSQSPSNKVTEKGKDVELRCDPISGHTALYWYRQSLGQGLEFLIYFQGNSAPDKSGLPSDRFSAERTGGSVSTLTIQRTQQEDSAVYLCASSPGGLDEKLFFGSGTQLSVL.

The chain joins TRBV27 to TRBJ1-2; D is perhaps TRBD1 (5 bases). CDR3 length: 15 residues. Per germline, CDR1 MNHEY and CDR2 SMNVEV (reference sequence). V lost 2 bases and J 2 bases, leaving 12 bases between the germline ends. DNA for the CDR3: TGTGCCAGCAGTTTACAGCCGCAGGGCAACTATGGCTACACCTTC. Protein sequence: CASSLQPQGNYGYTF.

This chain joins TRBV5-1 and TRBJ2-1; 7 bases line up with TRBD1. Germline CDR1 and CDR2: SGHRS and YFSETQ. The ends lost 0 bases at V and 8 bases at J; junction bases unmatched: 8. The CDR3 has 15 residues. CDR3 coding DNA: TGCGCCAGCAGCTTGGAAAGGGGGCCAATCGATGAGCAGTTCTTC. The encoded protein is CASSLERGPIDEQFF.

The rearrangement joins TRBV9 to TRBJ1-2, with TRBD1 as a possible D gene (6 bases). Germline CDR1 reads SGDLS; CDR2 reads YYNGEE. The CDR3 contains 18 residues. Trimming removed 2 bases at V and 3 bases at J, with 23 bases between. CDR3 nucleotides: TGTGCCAGCAGCGTGGGATTCGGGAGGCTTAAGGGGGACTATGGCTACACCTTC. Encoded protein: CASSVGFGRLKGDYGYTF.

The chain couples TRBV2 to TRBJ2-3; TRBD1 matches at 7 bases. Trimming removed 5 bases from V and 2 bases from J; junction bases left unmatched: 7. This CDR3 spans 15 amino acids. The germline V gene has CDR1 SNHLY and CDR2 FYNNEI. The CDR3 is CASSRQGVDTDTQYF. The CDR3 bases are TGTGCCAGCAGTAGACAGGGAGTGGACACAGATACGCAGTATTTT. The variable domain in full, with the rest retrieved from reference TRBV2 and TRBJ2-3, is EPEVTQTPSHQVTQMGQEVILRCVPISNHLYFYWYRQILGQKVEFLVSFYNNEISEKSEIFDDQFSVERPDGSNFTLKIRSTKLEDSAMYFCASSRQGVDTDTQYFGPGTRLTVL.

The rearrangement uses TRBV29-1 and TRBJ1-2; D is ambiguous. The CDR3 extends over 13 amino acids. V was pared by 6 bases and J by 5 bases, with 16 bases between. The germline V gene has CDR1 SQVTM and CDR2 ANQGSEA. The chain's CDR3 is CSVQTGIFYGYTF. As DNA, the CDR3 is TGCAGCGTACAGACGGGGATATTTTATGGCTACACCTTC.

The chain joins TRBV28 to TRBJ1-4; possible D gene TRBD1, 6 bases. Trimming left V 6 bases short and J 8 bases short, with 16 bases between. The CDR3 is made up of 14 amino acids. Germline V gives CDR1 MDHEN, CDR2 SYDVKM. The CDR3 sequence is CASSPTGHVEKLFF. CDR3 sequence (DNA): TGTGCCAGCAGCCCCACGGGACATGTCGAAAAACTGTTTTTT.

The J gene is TRBJ1-6, the V gene TRBV11-2; possible D gene TRBD1, 6 bases. Germline CDR1 is SGHAT and CDR2 is FQNNGV. The CDR3 has 16 amino acids. Deletions cut 6 bases from V and 9 bases from J, with 21 bases between. CDR3 residues: CASSPGPGTKTSPLHF. As DNA, the CDR3 is TGTGCCAGCAGTCCCGGGCCCGGGACAAAAACTTCACCCCTCCACTTT.

This rearrangement joins TRBV2 to TRBJ1-1, with 7 bases identical to TRBD1. This CDR3 comprises 14 residues. V trimming: 3 bases; J trimming: 2 bases; junction bases outside the gene matches: 3. Germline CDR1 and CDR2: SNHLY and FYNNEI. The CDR3 DNA reads as TGTGCCAGCAGTGAGTGGGACAGAAACACTGAAGCTTTCTTT. This sequence encodes CASSEWDRNTEAFF. Supplemented by reference TRBV2 and TRBJ1-1, the full variable domain reads EPEVTQTPSHQVTQMGQEVILRCVPISNHLYFYWYRQILGQKVEFLVSFYNNEISEKSEIFDDQFSVERPDGSNFTLKIRSTKLEDSAMYFCASSEWDRNTEAFFGQGTRLTVV.

The J gene is TRBJ1-4, the V gene TRBV5-1, with a weak D call TRBD1 (6 bases). CDR1 and CDR2 (germline): SGHRS, YFSETQ. This CDR3 is 16 amino acids long. V lost 4 bases and J 1 base, leaving 14 bases between the germline ends. The DNA of the CDR3 is TGCGCCAGCAGCCCCTTACTACAGGGAACTAATGAAAAACTGTTTTTT. Its protein is CASSPLLQGTNEKLFF.

The chain uses TRBV3-1 (or the pseudogene TRBV3-2) and TRBJ1-2; possible D gene TRBD1, 5 bases. Germline V gives CDR1 LGHDT, CDR2 YNNKEL (reference sequence). The germline V and J ends were trimmed by 1 base and 5 bases, with 11 bases remaining between them. This CDR3 region has 14 residues. CDR3 in amino acids: CASSQGTTSYGYTF. The CDR3 nucleotides are TGTGCCAGCAGCCAAGGGACAACGAGTTATGGCTACACCTTC.

J is TRBJ1-1 and V is TRBV19; 7 bases map to TRBD1. Germline CDR1 and CDR2: LNHDA and SQIVND (reference sequence). CDR3 length: 17 amino acids. The V segment lost 5 bases and the J segment 0 bases; nucleotides outside the gene matches: 12. The CDR3 DNA is TGTGCCAGTAGTCCTCGACAGGGAGTGGGGATGAACACTGAAGCTTTCTTT. Translated, it gives CASSPRQGVGMNTEAFF.

This clone was observed a few times. The V gene is TRBV2, the J gene TRBJ2-5; 12 bases map to TRBD1. Germline V gene sequence: CDR1 SNHLY, CDR2 FYNNEI. V was clipped by 6 bases and J by 5 bases; unmatched bases: 7. The CDR3 totals 15 residues. Here the CDR3 DNA reads TGTGCCAGCAGCAGGGACAGGGGGCATTCGGAGACCCAGTACTTC. Translation gives CASSRDRGHSETQYF.

This chain joins TRBV5-4 and TRBJ1-1; perhaps TRBD1 as D (6 bases). The germline V and J ends were trimmed by 2 bases and 2 bases, with 16 bases remaining between them. Germline V gives CDR1 SGHNT, CDR2 YYREEE (reference sequence). CDR3 length equals 16 residues. The CDR3, as DNA: TGTGCCAGCAGCTTACCCGGGACATTCCTTAACACTGAAGCTTTCTTT. Translated: CASSLPGTFLNTEAFF.